Presented here are 2 T cell receptor beta chains from one specimen sequenced in a study of blood T cell repertoires in COVID-19. Assay used: immunoSEQ multiplex PCR; TCRdb lists only in-frame clones, some missing. The table has 110,000 to 150,000 clones, roughly four fifths seen once. Material for sequencing was peripheral blood. These receptors came from a human donor in a cohort sampled during active COVID-19.

The chain couples TRBV7-2 to TRBJ2-1, with 12 bases lining up with TRBD2. Germline-derived CDR1 and CDR2 are SGHTA and FQGNSA. J gave up 7 bases and V 4 bases, and 8 bases lay outside the gene matches. CDR3 length: 16 amino acids. The CDR3 spells CASSSRLAGVFNEQFF. Written as DNA, the CDR3 is TGTGCCAGCAGCTCCCGACTAGCGGGGGTATTTAATGAGCAGTTCTTC.

V is TRBV27 and J is TRBJ2-5, with 8 bases that match TRBD2. The V gene end was trimmed by 5 bases and the J gene end by 5 bases; junction bases not matched to a gene: 13. The CDR3 spans 16 residues. Looked up from germline, CDR1 is MNHEY and CDR2 is SMNVEV (reference sequence). CDR3 loop: CASSREGAGLQETQYF. DNA of the CDR3: TGTGCCAGCAGTCGGGAGGGAGCAGGGCTTCAGGAGACCCAGTACTTC.